Here is one TCR beta chain with its context. Its recognized antigen is unknown. No much larger clone is present one base from it, and per-base qualities are unavailable. This sample was included in a study of OX40 agonist ivuxolimab in advanced cancers. Background on the whole study: The costimulatory receptor OX40 (CD134) was targeted by ivuxolimab, a fully human IgG2 agonistic monoclonal antibody. Intravenous ivuxolimab was administered to patients every 2 weeks at six dose levels: 0.01, 0.1, 0.3, 1.5, 3 and 10 mg/kg. Of the 50 or so patients in dose escalation, 19 had hepatocellular carcinoma, roughly 15 had melanoma, 9 had renal cell carcinoma and 9 had head and neck cancer. In the dose-escalation cohort, around four fifths of patients were male, and the mean age was approximately 64 years, with a range of 23 to 79. Patients were allowed to have had prior anti-PD-1, anti-PD-L1 or anti-CTLA-4 therapy, and approximately 37% of the dose-escalation patients had been treated with checkpoint inhibitors. Three dose-escalation patients achieved partial responses, one with hepatocellular carcinoma and two with cutaneous melanoma. The point of sequencing TCRbeta in the periphery was to test whether ivuxolimab changed TCR sequence diversity and drove clonal T-cell expansion. The paper describes the monotherapy dose-escalation part (N of about 50 patients) of the phase I trial of ivuxolimab. Results and caveats for the whole study, not just this receptor: After ivuxolimab, CD8+ T cells had more expanded clones than CD4+ T cells on average. Clonal expansion of both CD4+ and CD8+ blood T cells was observed from baseline to week 6 at doses 0.1 to 3.0 mg/kg. In the 0.1-3.0 mg/kg groups, partial responders were among the patients with the lowest normalized peripheral clonal expansion, particularly in CD8+ T cells. Low levels of normalized T-cell clonal expansion were also seen in some patients who did not respond. The antigen specificity of the peripheral T cells that underwent clonal expansion was not determined.

Taken from cysteine to phenylalanine, the CDR3 has 16 residues. Kept here is only the CDR3 DNA, which spans 48 bases and is read in frame from base 1. Based on the germline V gene, the CDR1 and CDR2 sequences are KGHSH and LQKENI. V loses 3 bases, J loses 4 bases, and the germline ends lie 15 bases apart. Genomic DNA was extracted from sorted cells for sequencing of the TCRbeta CDR3 region. TCRbeta CDR3 regions were sequenced using the immunoSEQ Assay. TCRdb re-hosts the immuneACCESS table, in-frame sequences only. Its copies lack some clones; in the studies checked, an unresolved V gene accounts for under half of them, and the cause for the rest is not known. The sample includes about 67,000 clones, with just over 90% observed a single time. The ten largest clones capture about 2% of the sample. Patients with autoimmune disease history or receiving systemic immunosuppression were excluded from the trial. Peripheral blood for TCR sequencing was collected from all dose cohorts at baseline, on cycle 4 day 1, and on cycle 7 day 1. Samples were obtained from an open-label, multicenter, first-in-human phase I dose-escalation trial of ivuxolimab. Adults with locally advanced or metastatic head and neck squamous cell, hepatocellular, melanoma or renal cell carcinoma were enrolled in the trial. Before TCR sequencing, CD4+ T cells and CD8+ T cells from peripheral blood were sorted into separate populations.

The source material was CD4+ or CD8+ T cells sorted from blood, sampled in a trial of the OX40 agonist ivuxolimab. The receptor comes from an adult with an advanced solid tumor such as melanoma, head and neck, liver or kidney cancer. The chain uses TRBV18 and TRBJ2-2; possibly the D gene is TRBD1, per 6 matching bases. The bases are TGTGCCAGCTCACCTTCCGGGACAACGACCACCGGGGAGCTGTTTTTT. It is translated as CASSPSGTTTTGELFF.